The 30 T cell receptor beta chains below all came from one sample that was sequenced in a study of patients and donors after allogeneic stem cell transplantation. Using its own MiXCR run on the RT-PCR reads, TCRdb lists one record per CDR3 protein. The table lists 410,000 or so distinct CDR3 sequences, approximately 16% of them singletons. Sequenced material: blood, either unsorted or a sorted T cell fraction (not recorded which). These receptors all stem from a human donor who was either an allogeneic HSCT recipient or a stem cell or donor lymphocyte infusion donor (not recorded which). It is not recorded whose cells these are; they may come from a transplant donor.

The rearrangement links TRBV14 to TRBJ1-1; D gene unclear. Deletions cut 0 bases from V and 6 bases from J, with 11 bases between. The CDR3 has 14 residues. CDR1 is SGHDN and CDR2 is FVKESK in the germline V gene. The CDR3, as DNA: TGTGCCAGCAGCCAAGAAAGGCGGAGCGCTGAAGCTTTCTTT. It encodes CASSQERRSAEAFF.

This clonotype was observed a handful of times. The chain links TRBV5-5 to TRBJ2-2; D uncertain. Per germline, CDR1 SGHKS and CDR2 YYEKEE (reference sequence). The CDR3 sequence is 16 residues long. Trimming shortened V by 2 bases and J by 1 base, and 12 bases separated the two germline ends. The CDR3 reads CASSFRISRNTGELFF. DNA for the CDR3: TGTGCCAGCAGCTTTAGAATTAGCAGGAACACCGGGGAGCTGTTTTTT.

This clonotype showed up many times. The CDR3 protein is CASSFQGTNEKLFF. DNA of the CDR3: TGCGCCAGCAGCTTCCAGGGAACTAATGAAAAACTGTTTTTT. The V and J genes are TRBV5-1 and TRBJ1-4, with D perhaps matching TRBD1 (5 bases). CDR3 length equals 14 residues. Trimming left V 2 bases short and J 1 base short, with 6 bases between. Germline V gene data show CDR1 as SGHRS and CDR2 as YFSETQ. Variable domain in full (rest from reference TRBV5-1 and TRBJ1-4): KAGVTQTPRYLIKTRGQQVTLSCSPISGHRSVSWYQQTPGQGLQFLFEYFSETQRNKGNFPGRFSGRQFSNSRSEMNVSTLELGDSALYLCASSFQGTNEKLFFGSGTQLSVL.

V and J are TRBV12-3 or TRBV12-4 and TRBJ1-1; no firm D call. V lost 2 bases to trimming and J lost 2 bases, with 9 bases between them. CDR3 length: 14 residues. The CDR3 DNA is TGTGCCAGCAGTTTAACCGACTATAACACTGAAGCTTTCTTT. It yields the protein CASSLTDYNTEAFF.

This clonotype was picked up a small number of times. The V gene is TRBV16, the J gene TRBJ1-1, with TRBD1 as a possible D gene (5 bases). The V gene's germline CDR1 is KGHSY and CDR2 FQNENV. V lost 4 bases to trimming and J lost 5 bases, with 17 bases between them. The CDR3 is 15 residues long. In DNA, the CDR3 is TGTGCCAGCAGCCCCCGGTCAGGGTGGATGACTGAAGCTTTCTTT. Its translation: CASSPRSGWMTEAFF.

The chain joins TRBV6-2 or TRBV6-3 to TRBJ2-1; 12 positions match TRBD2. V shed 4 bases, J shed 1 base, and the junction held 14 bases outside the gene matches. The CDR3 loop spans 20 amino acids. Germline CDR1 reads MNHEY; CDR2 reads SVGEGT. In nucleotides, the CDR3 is TGTGCCAGCAGTTCCCCGGGTTCTAGCGGGAGGGCCTTTTCCTACAATGAGCAGTTCTTC. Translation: CASSSPGSSGRAFSYNEQFF.

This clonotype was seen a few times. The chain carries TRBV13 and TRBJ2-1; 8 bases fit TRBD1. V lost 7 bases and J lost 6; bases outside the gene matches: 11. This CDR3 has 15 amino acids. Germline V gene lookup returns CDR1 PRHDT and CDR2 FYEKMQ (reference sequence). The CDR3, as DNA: TGTGCCAGCACCCCGACAGGGGCGGATAGCAATGAGCAGTTCTTC. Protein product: CASTPTGADSNEQFF.

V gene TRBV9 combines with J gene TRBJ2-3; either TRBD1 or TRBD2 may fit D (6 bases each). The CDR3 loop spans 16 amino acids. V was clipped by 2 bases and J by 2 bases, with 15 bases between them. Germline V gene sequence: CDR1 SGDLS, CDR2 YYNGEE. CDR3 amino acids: CASSVRGAASTDTQYF. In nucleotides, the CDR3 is TGTGCCAGCAGCGTTAGGGGGGCGGCATCCACAGATACGCAGTATTTT.

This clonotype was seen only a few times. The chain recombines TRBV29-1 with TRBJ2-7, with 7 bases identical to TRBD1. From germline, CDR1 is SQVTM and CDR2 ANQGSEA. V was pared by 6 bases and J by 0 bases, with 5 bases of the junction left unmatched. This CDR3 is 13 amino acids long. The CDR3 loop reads CSVGTVGSYEQYF. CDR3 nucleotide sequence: TGCAGCGTCGGGACAGTCGGCTCCTACGAGCAGTACTTC.

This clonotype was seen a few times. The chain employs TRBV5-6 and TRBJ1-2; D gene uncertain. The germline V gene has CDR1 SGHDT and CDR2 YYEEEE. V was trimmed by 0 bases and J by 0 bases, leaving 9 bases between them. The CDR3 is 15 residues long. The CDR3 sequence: CASSLVVKPNYGYTF. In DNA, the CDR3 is TGTGCCAGCAGCTTGGTGGTAAAGCCTAACTATGGCTACACCTTC.

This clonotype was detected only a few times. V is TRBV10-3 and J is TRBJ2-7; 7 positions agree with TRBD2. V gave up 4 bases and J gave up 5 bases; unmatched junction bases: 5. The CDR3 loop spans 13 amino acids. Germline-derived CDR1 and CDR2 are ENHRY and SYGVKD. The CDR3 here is CAISGGSIDEQYF. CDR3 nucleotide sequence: TGTGCCATCAGTGGCGGGAGTATCGACGAGCAGTACTTC.

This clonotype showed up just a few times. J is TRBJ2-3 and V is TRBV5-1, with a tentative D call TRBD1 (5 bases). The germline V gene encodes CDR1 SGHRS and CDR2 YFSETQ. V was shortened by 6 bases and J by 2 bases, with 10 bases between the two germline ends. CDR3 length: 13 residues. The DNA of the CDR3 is TGCGCCAGCACCGTGGGGCACACAGATACGCAGTATTTT. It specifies CASTVGHTDTQYF.

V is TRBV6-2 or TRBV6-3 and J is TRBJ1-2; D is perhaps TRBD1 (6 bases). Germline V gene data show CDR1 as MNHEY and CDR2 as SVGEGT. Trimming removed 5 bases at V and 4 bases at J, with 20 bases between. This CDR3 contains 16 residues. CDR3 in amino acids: CASSRQGTQRAYGYTF. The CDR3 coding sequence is TGTGCCAGCAGTCGACAAGGGACACAACGAGCCTATGGCTACACCTTC.

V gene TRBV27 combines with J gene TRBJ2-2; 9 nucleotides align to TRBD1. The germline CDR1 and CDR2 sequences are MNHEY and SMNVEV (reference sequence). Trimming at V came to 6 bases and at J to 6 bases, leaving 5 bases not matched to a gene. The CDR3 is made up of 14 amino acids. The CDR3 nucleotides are TGTGCCAGCAGCTCAGACAGGGGGGCCGGGGAGCTGTTTTTT. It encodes CASSSDRGAGELFF.

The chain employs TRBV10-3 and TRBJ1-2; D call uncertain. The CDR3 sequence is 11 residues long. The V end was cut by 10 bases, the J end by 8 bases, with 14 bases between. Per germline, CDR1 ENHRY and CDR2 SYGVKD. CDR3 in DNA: TGTGCCAGCAAATTTTTGGGAGGCTACACCTTC. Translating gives CASKFLGGYTF.

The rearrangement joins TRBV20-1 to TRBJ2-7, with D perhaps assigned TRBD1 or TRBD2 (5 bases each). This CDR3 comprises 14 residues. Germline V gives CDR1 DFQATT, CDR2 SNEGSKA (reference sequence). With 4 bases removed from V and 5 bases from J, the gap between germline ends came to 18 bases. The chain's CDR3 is CSAIDRLLLDEQYF. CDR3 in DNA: TGCAGTGCTATCGACAGACTGCTACTAGACGAGCAGTACTTC.

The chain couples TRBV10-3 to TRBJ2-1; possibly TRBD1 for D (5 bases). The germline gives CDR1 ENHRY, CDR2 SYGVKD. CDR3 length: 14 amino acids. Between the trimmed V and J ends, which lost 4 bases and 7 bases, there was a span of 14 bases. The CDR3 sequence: CAISAARVLNEQFF. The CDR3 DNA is TGTGCCATCAGTGCAGCCAGGGTTTTGAATGAGCAGTTCTTC.

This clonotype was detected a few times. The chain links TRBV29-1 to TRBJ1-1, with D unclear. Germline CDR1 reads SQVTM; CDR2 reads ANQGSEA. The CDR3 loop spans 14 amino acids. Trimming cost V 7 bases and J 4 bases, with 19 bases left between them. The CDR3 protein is CSADGGKGRTEAFF. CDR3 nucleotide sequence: TGCAGCGCCGACGGCGGGAAAGGACGCACTGAAGCTTTCTTT.

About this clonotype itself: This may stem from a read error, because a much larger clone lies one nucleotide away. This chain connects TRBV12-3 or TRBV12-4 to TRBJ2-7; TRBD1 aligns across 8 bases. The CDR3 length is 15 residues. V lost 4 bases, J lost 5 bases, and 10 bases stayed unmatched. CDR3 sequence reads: CASSSHETGAHEQYF. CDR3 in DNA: TGTGCCAGCAGTTCCCACGAGACAGGGGCTCACGAGCAGTACTTC.

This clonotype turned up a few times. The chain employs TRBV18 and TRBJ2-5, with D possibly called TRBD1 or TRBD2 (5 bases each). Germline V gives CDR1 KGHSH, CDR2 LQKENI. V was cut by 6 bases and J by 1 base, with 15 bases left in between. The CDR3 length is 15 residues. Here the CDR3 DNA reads TGTGCCAGCTCCCGACGGGGACCCGGCCAAGAGACCCAGTACTTC. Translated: CASSRRGPGQETQYF.

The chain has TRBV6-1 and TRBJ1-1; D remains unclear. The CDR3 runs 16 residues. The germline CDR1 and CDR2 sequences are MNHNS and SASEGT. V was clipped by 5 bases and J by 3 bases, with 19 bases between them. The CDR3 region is CASSPLGLGPDTEAFF. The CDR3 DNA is TGTGCCAGCAGTCCTCTGGGCCTCGGGCCGGACACTGAAGCTTTCTTT.

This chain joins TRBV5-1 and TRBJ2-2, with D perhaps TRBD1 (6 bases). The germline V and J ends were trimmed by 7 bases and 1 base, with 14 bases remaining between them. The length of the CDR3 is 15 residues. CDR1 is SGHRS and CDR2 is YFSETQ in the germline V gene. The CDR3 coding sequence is TGCGCCAGCTCCCTAACGGGACAGAACACCGGGGAGCTGTTTTTT. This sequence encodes CASSLTGQNTGELFF.

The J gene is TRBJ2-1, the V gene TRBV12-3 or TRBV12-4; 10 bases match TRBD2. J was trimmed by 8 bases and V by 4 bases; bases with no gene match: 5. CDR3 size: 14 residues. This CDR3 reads CASSSGLAKDEQFF. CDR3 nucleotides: TGTGCCAGCAGTTCGGGACTAGCGAAGGATGAGCAGTTCTTC.

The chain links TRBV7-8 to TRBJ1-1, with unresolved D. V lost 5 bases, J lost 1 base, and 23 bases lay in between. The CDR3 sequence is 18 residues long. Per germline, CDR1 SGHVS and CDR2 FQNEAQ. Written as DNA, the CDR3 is TGTGCCAGCAGCCCGACGCGGCTGATTCAGGTTGGGAACACTGAAGCTTTCTTT. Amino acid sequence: CASSPTRLIQVGNTEAFF.

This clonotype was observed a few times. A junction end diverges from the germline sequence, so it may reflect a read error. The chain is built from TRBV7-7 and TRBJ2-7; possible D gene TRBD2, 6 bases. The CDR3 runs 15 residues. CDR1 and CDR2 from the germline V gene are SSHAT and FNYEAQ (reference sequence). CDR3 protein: CASSPQVGGPYEQYF. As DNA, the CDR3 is TGTGCTAGCAGCCCACAGGTCGGGGGTCCCTACGAGCAGTACTTC.

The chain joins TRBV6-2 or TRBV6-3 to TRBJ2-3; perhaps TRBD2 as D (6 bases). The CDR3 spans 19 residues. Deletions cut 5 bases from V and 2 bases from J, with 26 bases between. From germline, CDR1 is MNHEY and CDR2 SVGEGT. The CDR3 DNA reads TGTGCCAGCAGTGCCGATTGGGGCGCGGGGTACCTAGACACAGATACGCAGTATTTT. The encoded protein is CASSADWGAGYLDTDTQYF.

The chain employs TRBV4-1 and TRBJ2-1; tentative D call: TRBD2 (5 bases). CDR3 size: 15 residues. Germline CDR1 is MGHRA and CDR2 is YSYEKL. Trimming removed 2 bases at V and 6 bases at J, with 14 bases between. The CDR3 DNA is TGCGCCAGCAGCCAACTAGCCGCCGGTCGCAATGAGCAGTTCTTC. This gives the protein CASSQLAAGRNEQFF.

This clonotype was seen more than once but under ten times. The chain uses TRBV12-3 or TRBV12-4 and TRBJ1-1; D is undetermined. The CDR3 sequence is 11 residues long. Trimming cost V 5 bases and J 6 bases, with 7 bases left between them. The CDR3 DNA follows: TGTGCCAGCAGTCGATCATCTGAAGCTTTCTTT. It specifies CASSRSSEAFF.

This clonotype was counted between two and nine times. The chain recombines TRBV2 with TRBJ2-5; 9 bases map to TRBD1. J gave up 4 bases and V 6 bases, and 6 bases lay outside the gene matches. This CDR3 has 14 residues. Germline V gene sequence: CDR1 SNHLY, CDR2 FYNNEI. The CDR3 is CASRADRGPETQYF. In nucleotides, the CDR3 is TGTGCCAGCAGAGCGGACAGGGGACCAGAGACCCAGTACTTC. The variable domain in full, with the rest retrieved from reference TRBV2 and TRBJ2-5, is EPEVTQTPSHQVTQMGQEVILRCVPISNHLYFYWYRQILGQKVEFLVSFYNNEISEKSEIFDDQFSVERPDGSNFTLKIRSTKLEDSAMYFCASRADRGPETQYFGPGTRLLVL.

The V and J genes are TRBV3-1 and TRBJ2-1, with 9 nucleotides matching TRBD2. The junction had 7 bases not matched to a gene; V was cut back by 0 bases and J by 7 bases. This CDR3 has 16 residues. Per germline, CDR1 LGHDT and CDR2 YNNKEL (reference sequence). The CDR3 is CASSQDTLAGRNEQFF. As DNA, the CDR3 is TGTGCCAGCAGCCAAGATACCCTAGCGGGGCGGAATGAGCAGTTCTTC.